This is a list of T cell receptor beta chains from one sample in a study of T cells in Graves' hyperthyroidism and ophthalmopathy. MiXCR, applied by TCRdb to the multiplex PCR reads, yields one record per CDR3 protein. The table records a few hundred thousand distinct CDR3 sequences, 15% to 20% of them present only once. The source material was blood. These receptors originate from a woman aged 25 to 39 with Graves' ophthalmopathy. Each CDR3 is given with its conserved first and last residue. A D gene is named only where the DNA matches it firmly. Clone size is shown for a subset of rows, as once, few, many or a class of expanded clone.

>TRBV3-1|many|TRBJ2-5|TRBD2
CASSQGVGTSGRETQYF
TGTGCCAGCAGCCAAGGCGTAGGGACTAGCGGGAGGGAGACCCAGTACTTC
>TRBV19|few|TRBJ2-7|-
CASSRGTPDEQYF
TGTGCCAGTAGCCGCGGGACACCAGACGAGCAGTACTTC
>TRBV25-1|few|TRBJ2-7|-
CASVRGGGPYEQYF
TGTGCCAGCGTCAGGGGAGGGGGCCCCTACGAGCAGTACTTC
>TRBV6-1|many|TRBJ2-3|-
CASSARGREDTQYF
TGTGCCAGCAGTGCGCGAGGCAGGGAGGATACGCAGTATTTT
>TRBV30|-|TRBJ2-7|-
CAWAILGVGYEQYF
TGTGCCTGGGCGATTTTGGGAGTGGGATACGAGCAGTACTTC
>TRBV7-8|-|TRBJ1-1|TRBD1
CASSSRGGMNTEAFF
TGTGCCAGCAGCTCCAGGGGGGGGATGAACACTGAAGCTTTCTTT
>TRBV28|many|TRBJ2-3|-
CASRGTGTDTQYF
TGTGCCAGCAGGGGGACCGGCACAGATACGCAGTATTTT
>TRBV7-2|-|TRBJ2-3|-
CASSLVERSTDTQYF
TGTGCCAGCAGCTTAGTCGAGCGAAGCACAGATACGCAGTATTTT
>TRBV7-2|few|TRBJ2-1|-
CASSLFLSEQFF
TGTGCCAGCAGCTTATTTTTAAGTGAGCAGTTCTTC
>TRBV12-3/TRBV12-4|many|TRBJ1-5|-
CASSQDLYQPQHF
TGTGCCAGCAGTCAAGATCTCTATCAGCCCCAGCATTTT
>TRBV2|-|TRBJ1-2|-
CANHGRERSGYTF
TGTGCCAATCATGGCAGGGAGCGTTCTGGCTACACCTTC
>TRBV11-1|many|TRBJ2-7|TRBD1
CASSLEAPGQGYEQYF
TGTGCCAGCAGCTTAGAAGCCCCGGGACAGGGCTACGAGCAGTACTTC
>TRBV20-1|many|TRBJ2-3|-
CSARKGSNRDTQYF
TGCAGTGCTAGAAAGGGATCCAACCGGGATACGCAGTATTTT
>TRBV25-1|few|TRBJ2-2|-
CASTTFRPTGELFF
TGTGCCAGCACCACCTTCCGACCCACCGGGGAGCTGTTTTTT
>TRBV7-2|-|TRBJ1-4|TRBD1
CASSFDGTGVEKLFF
TGTGCCAGCAGTTTCGATGGGACAGGGGTGGAAAAACTGTTTTTT
>TRBV27|few|TRBJ2-1|-
CASRYGGPPYNEQFF
TGTGCCAGCCGGTATGGGGGCCCACCCTACAATGAGCAGTTCTTC
>TRBV19|-|TRBJ2-1|TRBD2
CASSLYLAGGTEQFF
TGTGCCAGTAGTCTTTATCTAGCGGGAGGAACTGAGCAGTTCTTC
>TRBV12-3/TRBV12-4|-|TRBJ2-1|TRBD1
CASSLDRANYNEQFF
TGTGCCAGCAGCCTGGACAGGGCAAACTACAATGAGCAGTTCTTC
>TRBV7-2|many|TRBJ1-2|-
CASRVVRVYGYTF
TGTGCCAGCAGAGTAGTTAGGGTTTATGGCTACACCTTC
>TRBV19|-|TRBJ1-1|-
CMSANTEAFF
TGCATGTCAGCGAACACTGAAGCTTTCTTT
>TRBV9|few|TRBJ2-2|-
CASSGLYTGELFF
TGTGCCAGCAGCGGCCTATACACCGGGGAGCTGTTTTTT
>TRBV30|many|TRBJ1-1|TRBD1
CAWSVRTGRTEAFF
TGTGCCTGGAGTGTAAGGACAGGGAGGACTGAAGCTTTCTTT
>TRBV28|-|TRBJ2-1|TRBD1
CASSLVLVQGAKYNEQFF
TGTGCCAGCAGCTTGGTCCTCGTACAGGGGGCCAAATACAATGAGCAGTTCTTC
>TRBV9|many|TRBJ2-3|-
CASSAYDSTDTQYF
TGTGCCAGCAGCGCTTATGACAGCACAGATACGCAGTATTTT
>TRBV4-3|-|TRBJ2-1|TRBD2
CASSQDLGGSGVYNEQFF
TGCGCCAGCAGCCAAGATCTGGGCGGGAGCGGTGTTTACAATGAGCAGTTCTTC
>TRBV29-1|few|TRBJ1-5|-
CSVKEGGNQPQHF
TGCAGCGTTAAGGAGGGCGGCAATCAGCCCCAGCATTTT
>TRBV10-3|-|TRBJ2-7|TRBD2
CAISSNSGLAAYEQYF
TGTGCCATCAGTTCTAACTCGGGACTAGCGGCCTACGAGCAGTACTTC
>TRBV7-9|-|TRBJ2-7|-
CASSLGGTQSYEQYF
TGTGCCAGCAGCTTAGGCGGGACGCAATCCTACGAGCAGTACTTC
>TRBV6-5|many|TRBJ2-5|TRBD1
CASSYSPGQGAETQYF
TGTGCCAGCAGTTACTCTCCGGGACAGGGGGCAGAGACCCAGTACTTC
>TRBV27|few|TRBJ1-5|-
CASRLDGGGGSNQPQHF
TGTGCCAGCAGGTTGGATGGGGGCGGGGGCTCTAATCAGCCCCAGCATTTT
>TRBV2|many|TRBJ1-1|-
CAIIGRARTEAFF
TGTGCCATCATCGGCAGGGCCCGAACTGAAGCTTTCTTT
>TRBV4-3|-|TRBJ2-5|-
CASSQDVQHDGTQYF
TGCGCCAGCAGCCAAGATGTCCAGCATGACGGGACCCAGTACTTC
>TRBV7-2|-|TRBJ1-3|TRBD1
CASSPGTGGMSGNTIYF
TGTGCCAGCAGCCCAGGGACAGGGGGGATGTCTGGAAACACCATATATTTT
>TRBV20-1|-|TRBJ2-3|TRBD2
CSAIQREWGTDTQYF
TGCAGTGCCATCCAGCGGGAGTGGGGCACAGATACGCAGTATTTT
>TRBV24-1|-|TRBJ2-1|-
CATSDGTEVVYEQFF
TGTGCCACCAGTGACGGGACTGAAGTTGTCTATGAGCAGTTCTTC
>TRBV7-2|-|TRBJ1-1|TRBD1
CASSSSTGVGTEAFF
TGTGCCAGCAGCTCTTCTACAGGGGTGGGCACTGAAGCTTTCTTT
>TRBV11-2|-|TRBJ1-2|TRBD1
CASSLAGRGDLNYGYTF
TGTGCCAGCAGCTTAGCGGGCAGGGGGGACCTGAACTATGGCTACACCTTC
>TRBV28|many|TRBJ2-5|-
CASRTPGHPAETQYF
TGTGCCAGCAGGACGCCAGGTCATCCGGCAGAGACCCAGTACTTC
>TRBV19|-|TRBJ2-1|TRBD2
CASNTGGGDEQFF
TGTGCCAGCAACACGGGGGGAGGGGATGAGCAGTTCTTC
>TRBV20-1|-|TRBJ2-1|-
CSARDFTSRYNEQFF
TGCAGTGCTAGAGATTTCACTTCAAGGTACAATGAGCAGTTCTTC
>TRBV20-1|-|TRBJ2-2|TRBD2
CSARAGGAGELFF
TGCAGTGCTAGAGCGGGAGGGGCCGGGGAGCTGTTTTTT
>TRBV28|-|TRBJ1-3|-
CAAGRGASGNTIYF
TGTGCCGCAGGGAGGGGGGCCTCCGGAAACACCATATATTTT
>TRBV18|-|TRBJ2-5|-
CASSFSLTQYF
TGTGCCAGCTCATTCAGTTTGACGCAGTACTTC
>TRBV6-1|-|TRBJ2-1|-
CATSDNRGGEQFF
TGTGCCACCAGTGATAATAGGGGGGGGGAGCAGTTCTTC
>TRBV2|few|TRBJ2-5|-
CASSTRDFQETQYF
TGTGCCAGCAGTACCAGAGACTTTCAAGAGACCCAGTACTTC
>TRBV7-9|-|TRBJ1-4|-
CASSRTYEKLFF
TGTGCCAGCAGCCGGACTTATGAAAAACTGTTTTTT
>TRBV7-3|few|TRBJ2-3|-
CASSPLAGYGNTQYF
TGTGCCAGCAGCCCACTGGCTGGTTACGGGAATACGCAGTATTTT
>TRBV12-3/TRBV12-4|many|TRBJ1-6|TRBD1
CASRRDRGRLNSPLHF
TGTGCCAGCAGGCGGGACAGGGGAAGGCTTAATTCACCCCTCCACTTT
>TRBV6-9|-|TRBJ2-7|TRBD2
CASSYGLGQSYEQYF
TGTGCCAGCAGTTACGGACTAGGACAAAGCTACGAGCAGTACTTC
>TRBV27|many|TRBJ2-7|TRBD2
CASSLVAGGPYEQYF
TGTGCCAGCAGTTTGGTAGCGGGAGGTCCCTACGAGCAGTACTTC
>TRBV28|many|TRBJ1-1|-
CASYLANTEAFF
TGTGCCAGCTACCTGGCGAACACTGAAGCTTTCTTT